The 22 T cell receptor beta chains presented below share a single source sample, sequenced in a study of blood T cell repertoires in COVID-19. Method: immunoSEQ multiplex PCR; TCRdb's copy keeps in-frame clones and lacks some. The table has hundreds of thousands of clones, about 86% seen once. The sample consisted of peripheral blood. The receptors shown here come from a woman in her fifties or sixties with acute or convalescent COVID-19.

This clone was seen a single time. For the CDR3, the DNA is TGTGCCAGCACCCAGGGGAGGGTAGAGACCCAGTACTTC. Its translation: CASTQGRVETQYF. The rearrangement links TRBV28 to TRBJ2-5, with a possible D match to TRBD2 (7 bases). From germline, CDR1 is MDHEN and CDR2 SYDVKM. The CDR3 covers 13 residues. Trimming shortened V by 7 bases and J by 4 bases, and 13 bases separated the two germline ends. Supplemented by reference TRBV28 and TRBJ2-5, the full variable domain reads DVKVTQSSRYLVKRTGEKVFLECVQDMDHENMFWYRQDPGLGLRLIYFSYDVKMKEKGDIPEGYSVSREKKERFSLILESASTNQTSMYLCASTQGRVETQYFGPGTRLLVL.

The chain is built from TRBV5-1 and TRBJ2-5; the match to TRBD2 covers 7 bases. From germline, CDR1 is SGHRS and CDR2 YFSETQ. V lost 1 base to trimming and J lost 5 bases; unmatched junction nucleotides: 2. CDR3 length: 13 residues. The DNA of the CDR3 is TGCGCCAGCAGCTTGAGGGGAGGGGAGACCCAGTACTTC. It encodes CASSLRGGETQYF.

The genes are TRBV30 and TRBJ1-1; 8 bases are shared with TRBD1. With 2 bases clipped from V and 4 bases from J, the junction kept 3 bases outside the gene matches. Germline CDR1 reads GTSNPN; CDR2 reads SVGIG (reference sequence). The CDR3 is made up of 13 amino acids. The CDR3 region has the DNA TGTGCCTGGAGTCGACAGGGGAGCACTGAAGCTTTCTTT. Protein sequence: CAWSRQGSTEAFF.

The chain links TRBV11-2 to TRBJ2-7; 7 bases agree with TRBD1. From germline, CDR1 is SGHAT and CDR2 FQNNGV. With 4 bases clipped from V and 0 bases from J, the junction kept 3 bases outside the gene matches. This CDR3 has 14 amino acids. The CDR3 is CASSWGTASYEQYF. Written as DNA, the CDR3 is TGTGCCAGCAGCTGGGGGACAGCCTCCTACGAGCAGTACTTC.

This clone was detected once. This chain connects TRBV5-6 to TRBJ2-5; weak D call: TRBD1 (6 bases). The CDR3 runs to 14 residues. Trimming cost V 0 bases and J 3 bases, with 9 bases left between them. Per the germline V gene, CDR1 is SGHDT and CDR2 is YYEEEE. CDR3 residues: CASSLVGGEETQYF. The CDR3 DNA follows: TGTGCCAGCAGCTTGGTTGGGGGCGAAGAGACCCAGTACTTC.

The chain combines TRBV11-2 with TRBJ1-2; 10 bases agree with TRBD1. The CDR3 is 13 amino acids. V lost 3 bases and J lost 7; bases outside the gene matches: 2. CDR1 and CDR2 from the germline V gene are SGHAT and FQNNGV. CDR3 amino acids: CASSLDRGGGYTF. The CDR3 DNA is TGTGCCAGCAGCTTGGACAGGGGGGGTGGCTACACCTTC. Filled out from reference TRBV11-2 and TRBJ1-2, the complete variable domain reads EAGVAQSPRYKIIEKRQSVAFWCNPISGHATLYWYQQILGQGPKLLIQFQNNGVVDDSQLPKDRFSAERLKGVDSTLKIQPAKLEDSAVYLCASSLDRGGGYTFGSGTRLTVV.

The V gene is TRBV18, the J gene TRBJ2-1; 11 bases match TRBD1. Germline CDR1 KGHSH, CDR2 LQKENI. The CDR3 extends over 16 amino acids. J gave up 4 bases and V 4 bases, and 6 bases lay outside the gene matches. The CDR3 DNA follows: TGTGCCAGCTCACTAATCGGGACAGGGGGGTACAATGAGCAGTTCTTC. It yields the protein CASSLIGTGGYNEQFF.

V usage is TRBV12-3 or TRBV12-4 and J usage is TRBJ1-2, with TRBD1 matching 10 bases. The CDR3 runs to 13 residues. The trim removed 6 bases at V and 8 bases at J, leaving 6 bases unmatched. The CDR3 region is CASRTGQGRGYTF. CDR3 in DNA: TGTGCCAGCAGGACGGGACAGGGGAGAGGCTACACCTTC.

The gene calls are TRBV14 and TRBJ2-3; D is possibly TRBD1 (7 bases). This CDR3 has 16 residues. Per germline, CDR1 SGHDN and CDR2 FVKESK. V dropped 4 bases and J dropped 1 base, with 15 bases sitting between them. The CDR3 DNA reads TGTGCCAGCAGCCGCACCAGCAGGGGGGGCACAGATACGCAGTATTTT. Translation gives CASSRTSRGGTDTQYF.

This chain links TRBV19 with TRBJ1-2; D perhaps matches TRBD1 (6 bases). V was clipped by 3 bases and J by 0 bases, with 11 bases between them. Germline assignment: CDR1 LNHDA and CDR2 SQIVND (reference sequence). The CDR3 loop spans 15 amino acids. The CDR3 region is CASSMGRGANYGYTF. CDR3 DNA sequence: TGTGCCAGTAGTATGGGCAGGGGAGCTAACTATGGCTACACCTTC.

The chain combines TRBV19 with TRBJ1-2; 7 bases are a match to TRBD1. The CDR3 is 12 residues long. V shed 7 bases, J shed 5 bases, and the junction held 4 bases outside the gene matches. Germline V CDR1 and CDR2: LNHDA, SQIVND (reference sequence). The CDR3 coding sequence is TGTGCCAGTACCCCAGGGGGGTATGGCTACACCTTC. This translates into CASTPGGYGYTF.

The rearrangement joins TRBV11-2 to TRBJ2-1, with a possible D match to TRBD2 (6 bases). This CDR3 spans 17 amino acids. CDR1 is SGHAT, CDR2 FQNNGV, per germline. V was pared by 7 bases and J by 0 bases, with 19 bases between. The chain's CDR3 is CASNSPGGASSYNEQFF. The CDR3 DNA sequence: TGTGCCAGCAACTCACCTGGAGGGGCCAGCTCCTACAATGAGCAGTTCTTC.

This chain uses TRBV6-6 with TRBJ2-2, with TRBD1 matching 9 bases. CDR1 and CDR2 (germline): MNHNY, SVGAGI (reference sequence). The CDR3 is made up of 15 amino acids. V lost 8 bases and J lost 7; bases outside the gene matches: 11. The CDR3 nucleotides are TGTGCCAGCTACTCGCGGGACAGGGTTAACGGGGAGCTGTTTTTT. It is translated as CASYSRDRVNGELFF.

This chain connects TRBV28 to TRBJ2-4; D not certain. Germline lookup yields CDR1 MDHEN and CDR2 SYDVKM. The V end lost 4 bases, the J end lost 0 bases, and 10 bases lay between the germline ends. The CDR3 is 15 residues long. The CDR3 spells CASSSGAKAKNIQYF. The CDR3 DNA follows: TGTGCCAGCAGTTCCGGTGCGAAAGCCAAAAACATTCAGTACTTC.

DNA for the CDR3: TGTGCCAGCCAAACCCCGGGGGGCTACGAGCAGTACTTC. Protein product: CASQTPGGYEQYF. V and J are TRBV27 and TRBJ2-7; 7 nucleotides agree with TRBD2. The CDR3 is 13 residues long. V lost 8 bases, J lost 3 bases, and 7 bases stayed unmatched. CDR1 is MNHEY and CDR2 is SMNVEV in the germline V gene (reference sequence).

The gene calls are TRBV19 and TRBJ2-1; 10 bases fit TRBD2. The germline V gene encodes CDR1 LNHDA and CDR2 SQIVND (reference sequence). Unmatched junction bases numbered 13, after V lost 3 bases and J lost 8 bases. This CDR3 contains 17 residues. CDR3 coding DNA: TGTGCCAGTAGTATTAGCGTATCACTAGCGGGATTCGATGAGCAGTTCTTC. It yields the protein CASSISVSLAGFDEQFF.

The chain links TRBV18 to TRBJ2-2, with D uncertain. Trimming stripped 6 bases from V and 0 bases from J, with 8 bases between. CDR1 is KGHSH, CDR2 LQKENI, per germline. CDR3 length: 14 residues. In nucleotides, the CDR3 is TGTGCCAGCTCCTACGGTCCGAACACCGGGGAGCTGTTTTTT. Protein product: CASSYGPNTGELFF.

V usage is TRBV10-1 and J usage is TRBJ2-3; no clear D gene. CDR3 length: 16 residues. Looked up from germline, CDR1 is WNHNN and CDR2 is SYGVQD (reference sequence). Trimming pared 0 bases from V and 5 bases from J, leaving 15 bases between. The CDR3 loop reads CASSESMFSSEDTQYF. In DNA, the CDR3 is TGCGCCAGCAGTGAGTCGATGTTTTCAAGCGAAGATACGCAGTATTTT.

The chain couples TRBV5-4 to TRBJ2-5; 10 nucleotides match TRBD2. Germline-derived CDR1 and CDR2 are SGHNT and YYREEE (reference sequence). This CDR3 is built from 15 residues. With V trimmed by 1 base and J by 5 bases, 5 bases remained unmatched. The CDR3 sequence is CASSLTSGIGETQYF. The DNA for the CDR3 is TGTGCCAGCAGCTTGACTAGCGGGATAGGTGAGACCCAGTACTTC.

The chain joins TRBV4-2 to TRBJ2-1; a possible D gene is TRBD1 (5 bases). The V end lost 0 bases, the J end lost 5 bases, and 14 bases lay between the germline ends. Per germline, CDR1 LGHNA and CDR2 YNFKEQ. The CDR3 runs 16 residues. CDR3: CASSQDGASAHNEQFF. The CDR3 DNA reads as TGTGCCAGCAGCCAAGATGGGGCTAGTGCCCACAATGAGCAGTTCTTC.

The chain joins TRBV5-4 to TRBJ1-1; 9 bases line up with TRBD1. Germline CDR1 and CDR2: SGHNT and YYREEE (reference sequence). This CDR3 spans 13 amino acids. Unmatched junction bases numbered 1, after V lost 3 bases and J lost 4 bases. As DNA, the CDR3 is TGTGCCAGCAGCTGGGACAGGGCCACTGAAGCTTTCTTT. Protein sequence: CASSWDRATEAFF.

V and J are TRBV6-5 and TRBJ1-3, with D possibly TRBD1 on 6 matching bases. The CDR3 loop spans 14 amino acids. Looked up from germline, CDR1 is MNHEY and CDR2 is SVGAGI. V gave up 6 bases and J gave up 4 bases, with 13 bases separating them. CDR3 protein: CASSLRGSGNTIYF. In DNA form, the CDR3 reads TGTGCCAGCAGCCTCAGGGGATCAGGAAACACCATATATTTT.